This T cell receptor (beta chain) emerged from a study of T-cell memory formation after mild COVID-19. Across the whole study: In these data, TCR clusters were largely donor specific. Study-wide points: Clones that shrank (day 15 to 85) were balanced CD4/CD8, whereas later expanders leaned CD4+.

After removal of 1 base from V and 0 bases from J, the junction contained 12 bases not matched to a gene. Germline V gives CDR1 SQVTM, CDR2 ANQGSEA. The CDR3 runs 18 residues. Remarks on this clonotype: Its antigen remains unknown.

In TCRdb, the 5' RACE reads were re-called with MiXCR into one record per CDR3 protein. The sample includes 190,000 or so distinct CDR3 sequences, 20% to 25% seen only once; the top ten take roughly 23%. Sequencing used PBMCs or a T cell subset sorted from them (not recorded which). The sequence was obtained from an adult woman who had mild COVID-19 (a few samples of this study predate the infection). Cell type and time point are not known. The chain is built from TRBV29-1 and TRBJ1-1, with 9 bases fitting TRBD1. This chain's CDR3 is CSVEVQGQGRAMNTEAFF. The CDR3 DNA follows: TGCAGCGTTGAAGTACAGGGACAGGGTAGGGCCATGAACACTGAAGCTTTCTTT. Variable domain in full (rest from reference TRBV29-1 and TRBJ1-1): SAVISQKPSRDICQRGTSLTIQCQVDSQVTMMFWYRQQPGQSLTLIATANQGSEATYESGFVIDKFPISRPNLTFSTLTVSNMSPEDSSIYLCSVEVQGQGRAMNTEAFFGQGTRLTVV.